What follows are 27 T cell receptor beta chains derived from one specimen sequenced in a study of T cell responses to AZD1222 COVID-19 vaccine. TCRdb's table, derived via immunoSEQ multiplex PCR, lists solely in-frame clones and lacks some. The sample lists about 150,000 clones, roughly nine tenths occurring once. Here the sequenced sample was peripheral blood, taken on day 0 of AZD1222 vaccination. Receptors originate from an adult in good health.

The J gene is TRBJ1-2, the V gene TRBV25-1; D not certain. Trimming left V 6 bases short and J 4 bases short, with 18 bases between. The CDR3 consists of 15 residues. In germline, CDR1 is MGHDK, CDR2 SYGVNS. The CDR3 reads CASSRSDTSPYGYTF. DNA for the CDR3: TGTGCCAGCAGCCGTAGTGACACATCGCCCTATGGCTACACCTTC.

The chain has TRBV19 and TRBJ2-3; 10 positions agree with TRBD2. The V and J ends lost 5 bases and 3 bases, in that order; junction bases with no gene match: 2. This CDR3 comprises 14 residues. Per the germline V gene, CDR1 is LNHDA and CDR2 is SQIVND (reference sequence). The CDR3 bases are TGTGCCAGTAGTCAACTAGCGGGGACAGATACGCAGTATTTT. Its translation: CASSQLAGTDTQYF.

This clone was found a few times. The genes are TRBV6-5 and TRBJ1-3, with a weak D call TRBD1 (6 bases). Germline V gives CDR1 MNHEY, CDR2 SVGAGI. This CDR3 has 15 amino acids. Trimming pared 6 bases from V and 5 bases from J, leaving 17 bases between. The CDR3 is CASRRLPDSRNTIYF. In nucleotides, the CDR3 is TGTGCCAGCAGGCGCCTTCCGGACAGCCGAAACACCATATATTTT.

V and J are TRBV21-1 and TRBJ2-2; no DNA check was done on the table's D call, TRBD2. TRBV21-1 is deemed a pseudogene. This CDR3 spans 16 amino acids. The CDR3: CATRGSGGANTGELFF. The CDR3 DNA reads as TGTGCCACCCGCGGCAGCGGGGGCGCGAACACCGGGGAGCTGTTTTTT.

The chain combines TRBV6-5 with TRBJ2-7; 8 nucleotides line up with TRBD1. V was pared by 4 bases and J by 3 bases, with 8 bases of the junction left unmatched. CDR3 length: 15 amino acids. Germline assignment: CDR1 MNHEY and CDR2 SVGAGI. The CDR3 region has the DNA TGTGCCAGCAGTTTTCGGGCAGGGGGCTTCTACGAGCAGTACTTC. Protein product: CASSFRAGGFYEQYF.

The chain links TRBV4-2 to TRBJ1-3; unclear D gene. The CDR3 length is 15 residues. CDR1 and CDR2 from the germline V gene are LGHNA and YNFKEQ. Trimming removed 0 bases from V and 0 bases from J, with 6 bases in between. Here the CDR3 reads CASSQDIYSGNTIYF. The CDR3 region has the DNA TGTGCCAGCAGCCAAGATATCTACTCTGGAAACACCATATATTTT.

The chain carries TRBV4-1 and TRBJ2-3, with TRBD1 matching 8 bases. The CDR3 is 17 residues long. Trimming took 1 base from V and 4 from J; bases not matched to a gene: 10. Germline V CDR1 and CDR2: MGHRA, YSYEKL. The CDR3: CASSQARQGRRSDTQYF. The DNA of the CDR3 is TGCGCCAGCAGCCAAGCCCGACAGGGGAGACGATCAGATACGCAGTATTTT.

The chain employs TRBV5-1 and TRBJ2-1; D is perhaps TRBD1 (6 bases). Germline V lookup: CDR1 SGHRS, CDR2 YFSETQ. Trimming cost V 1 base and J 3 bases, with 11 bases left between them. This CDR3 is 15 amino acids long. Here the CDR3 reads CASSLSGELYNEQFF. CDR3 in DNA: TGCGCCAGCAGCTTGTCAGGGGAGCTCTACAATGAGCAGTTCTTC.

This chain links TRBV4-1 with TRBJ1-2; no clear D. From germline, CDR1 is MGHRA and CDR2 YSYEKL. V gave up 2 bases and J gave up 8 bases, with 24 bases separating them. The CDR3 covers 17 residues. CDR3: CASSQKAPFPDTGGYTF. DNA of the CDR3: TGCGCCAGCAGCCAAAAGGCCCCATTTCCTGACACGGGAGGCTACACCTTC.

The V call is TRBV7-2, the J call TRBJ1-1; 7 positions match TRBD1. The junction had 6 bases not matched to a gene; V was cut back by 5 bases and J by 0 bases. Germline V gene data show CDR1 as SGHTA and CDR2 as FQGNSA. The CDR3 contains 15 residues. The CDR3 is CASSPGTEMNTEAFF. CDR3 DNA: TGTGCCAGCAGCCCCGGGACAGAAATGAACACTGAAGCTTTCTTT.

The V and J genes are TRBV11-3 and TRBJ1-2, with 7 bases matching TRBD1. J was trimmed by 8 bases and V by 6 bases; bases with no gene match: 12. The germline CDR1 and CDR2 sequences are SGHNT and YENEEA. The CDR3 runs 14 residues. The chain's CDR3 is CASSPKDRRYGYTF. The CDR3 nucleotides read TGTGCCAGCAGTCCAAAGGACAGGAGGTACGGCTACACCTTC.

This chain uses TRBV6-6 with TRBJ1-1; 8 bases agree with TRBD1. With 8 bases clipped from V and 11 bases from J, the junction kept 10 bases outside the gene matches. The germline gives CDR1 MNHNY, CDR2 SVGAGI (reference sequence). The CDR3 has 12 residues. CDR3 DNA sequence: TGTGCCAGCCGGGTCCAGGGGGCTAGTGCTTTCTTT. Its translation is CASRVQGASAFF.

A note on this clone: The same CDR3 also results from other DNA sequences found in this sample. The gene calls are TRBV6-6 and TRBJ2-7; a weak D match, TRBD2 (5 bases). The length of the CDR3 is 12 residues. Looked up from germline, CDR1 is MNHNY and CDR2 is SVGAGI (reference sequence). Trimming cost V 0 bases and J 7 bases, with 7 bases left between them. In DNA, the CDR3 is TGTGCCAGCAGTTACTCGGGCGGGGAGCAGTACTTC. Its translation is CASSYSGGEQYF.

This chain links TRBV5-6 with TRBJ2-3; 10 bases match TRBD2. CDR3 size: 16 residues. After removal of 1 base from V and 3 bases from J, the junction contained 5 bases not matched to a gene. Germline lookup yields CDR1 SGHDT and CDR2 YYEEEE. The CDR3 nucleotides read TGTGCCAGCAGCTTGTTGATTAGCGGGGGGACAGATACGCAGTATTTT. Translating it yields CASSLLISGGTDTQYF.

The J gene is TRBJ1-2, the V gene TRBV19; 8 nucleotides agree with TRBD1. With V trimmed by 5 bases and J by 0 bases, 5 bases remained unmatched. The CDR3 spans 15 residues. CDR1 and CDR2 (germline): LNHDA, SQIVND (reference sequence). CDR3 sequence reads: CASSVTGGANYGYTF. The CDR3 DNA reads as TGTGCCAGTAGTGTTACAGGGGGAGCTAACTATGGCTACACCTTC.

The sample holds one count of this clone. The chain links TRBV7-9 to TRBJ2-3, with 11 bases matching TRBD2. The CDR3 runs to 17 residues. J gave up 0 bases and V 2 bases, and 4 bases lay outside the gene matches. The germline V gene encodes CDR1 SEHNR and CDR2 FQNEAQ (reference sequence). The CDR3 DNA reads as TGTGCCAGCAGCTTATGGACTAGCGGGTTGAGCACAGATACGCAGTATTTT. Translating it yields CASSLWTSGLSTDTQYF.

This clone was seen only once. This chain connects TRBV7-2 to TRBJ1-4; a possible D gene is TRBD1 (6 bases). The CDR3 is made up of 16 amino acids. Germline V CDR1 and CDR2: SGHTA, FQGNSA. V gave up 5 bases and J gave up 8 bases, with 21 bases separating them. As DNA, the CDR3 is TGTGCCAGCAGCCCCAGGAGTCCAGGGGTGAGGGAAAAACTGTTTTTT. Translated, it gives CASSPRSPGVREKLFF.

This clone occurred a few times. This chain links TRBV28 with TRBJ1-5; D gene uncertain. Germline values: CDR1 MDHEN, CDR2 SYDVKM. The CDR3 sequence is 15 residues long. The germline V and J ends were trimmed by 3 bases and 6 bases, with 15 bases remaining between them. CDR3 nucleotide sequence: TGTGCCAGCAGTTTGGTCCCCGGACGGGGTCAGCCCCAGCATTTT. Its protein is CASSLVPGRGQPQHF.

The chain uses TRBV11-2 and TRBJ2-1; 9 bases line up with TRBD1. Germline loops: CDR1 SGHAT, CDR2 FQNNGV. Germline trimming cut 5 bases from V and 7 bases from J; bases unmatched to any gene: 15. This CDR3 spans 17 amino acids. CDR3 region: CASSASSGTGMRNEQFF. CDR3 DNA sequence: TGTGCCAGCAGCGCATCGTCGGGGACAGGGATGCGGAATGAGCAGTTCTTC.

J is TRBJ2-7 and V is TRBV19, with 7 bases matching TRBD1. The CDR3 loop spans 13 amino acids. J gave up 3 bases and V 8 bases, and 7 bases lay outside the gene matches. The germline gives CDR1 LNHDA, CDR2 SQIVND (reference sequence). The CDR3 region is CASAGAGGYEQYF. CDR3 in DNA: TGTGCCAGTGCAGGGGCAGGGGGCTACGAGCAGTACTTC.

The gene calls are TRBV15 and TRBJ2-5, with D unclear. The CDR3 runs 12 residues. Per germline, CDR1 LNHNV and CDR2 YYDKDF (reference sequence). The germline V and J ends were trimmed by 4 bases and 4 bases, with 7 bases remaining between them. The CDR3 nucleotides are TGTGCCACCAGCACGGCCCGAGAGACCCAGTACTTC. Translated, it gives CATSTARETQYF. Complete variable domain (other parts from reference TRBV15 and TRBJ2-5): DAMVIQNPRYQVTQFGKPVTLSCSQTLNHNVMYWYQQKSSQAPKLLFHYYDKDFNNEADTPDNFQSRRPNTSFCFLDIRSPGLGDTAMYLCATSTARETQYFGPGTRLLVL.

The rearrangement uses TRBV4-3 and TRBJ2-7; TRBD1 is a possible D gene (5 bases). CDR3 length: 15 residues. The germline V gene encodes CDR1 LGHNA and CDR2 YSLEER. V was trimmed by 1 base and J by 5 bases, leaving 15 bases between them. CDR3 sequence: CASSQALLGAHEQYF. The CDR3 bases are TGCGCCAGCAGCCAAGCCCTCCTTGGGGCCCACGAGCAGTACTTC.

The chain recombines TRBV27 with TRBJ1-5, with a tentative D call TRBD1 (5 bases). Germline loops: CDR1 MNHEY, CDR2 SMNVEV (reference sequence). This CDR3 is built from 15 residues. Trimming cost V 5 bases and J 4 bases, with 15 bases left between them. The CDR3 nucleotides are TGTGCCAGCAGTCCATGGGTCGGGGGTAATCAGCCCCAGCATTTT. This codes for CASSPWVGGNQPQHF.

The J gene is TRBJ1-1, the V gene TRBV4-3; perhaps TRBD1 as D (6 bases). Germline assignment: CDR1 LGHNA and CDR2 YSLEER. This CDR3 has 15 residues. V was cut by 4 bases and J by 3 bases, with 15 bases left in between. The CDR3: CASSPLGGAYTEAFF. For the CDR3, the DNA is TGCGCCAGCAGCCCTCTCGGGGGGGCGTACACTGAAGCTTTCTTT.

This clone was detected only once. The chain combines TRBV6-2 or TRBV6-3 with TRBJ2-1, with TRBD2 identical over 9 bases. Germline CDR1 MNHEY, CDR2 SVGEGT. After removal of 5 bases from V and 8 bases from J, the junction contained 13 bases not matched to a gene. The CDR3 runs to 16 residues. CDR3 amino acids: CASSIKRGALGDEQFF. The CDR3 DNA follows: TGTGCCAGCAGTATTAAGCGGGGGGCGCTTGGCGATGAGCAGTTCTTC.

The chain links TRBV4-1 to TRBJ2-7, with D tentatively TRBD1 or TRBD2 (5 bases each). The CDR3 sequence is 15 residues long. Germline values: CDR1 MGHRA, CDR2 YSYEKL. Trimming removed 4 bases at V and 2 bases at J, with 15 bases between. The CDR3 DNA reads as TGCGCCAGCAGCCTAACATGGGACGGAACCTACGAGCAGTACTTC. It encodes CASSLTWDGTYEQYF.

CDR3 bases: TGTGCCAGCAGCTTAGCTGGCAGGGCGGAAGGTAGCGAGCAGTACTTC. Its protein product is CASSLAGRAEGSEQYF. The V and J genes are TRBV7-2 and TRBJ2-7, with a weak D call TRBD1 (5 bases). Looked up from germline, CDR1 is SGHTA and CDR2 is FQGNSA. The CDR3 has 16 residues. Trimming pared 0 bases from V and 6 bases from J, leaving 18 bases between. The variable domain in full, completed from reference TRBV7-2 and TRBJ2-7, reads GAGVSQSPSNKVTEKGKDVELRCDPISGHTALYWYRQSLGQGLEFLIYFQGNSAPDKSGLPSDRFSAERTGGSVSTLTIQRTQQEDSAVYLCASSLAGRAEGSEQYFGPGTRLTVT.